These 31 T cell receptor beta chains originate from one sample sequenced in a study of T cells in localized non-small cell lung cancer. The method was immunoSEQ multiplex PCR; TCRdb's version includes in-frame clones alone and lacks a portion of them. The sample lists roughly 30,000 clones; around 90% were seen once. The sequencing used peripheral blood mononuclear cells, collected before any cancer treatment. These receptors all come from a woman aged 35 to 70 with stage III lung adenocarcinoma.

CDR3 DNA: TGCAGCGTTGTGAACAGGGGAAGGGGCACTGAAGCTTTCTTT. This gives the protein CSVVNRGRGTEAFF. J is TRBJ1-1 and V is TRBV29-1; 7 positions agree with TRBD1. CDR1 is SQVTM and CDR2 is ANQGSEA in the germline V gene. The length of the CDR3 is 14 residues. With 4 bases clipped from V and 4 bases from J, the junction kept 9 bases outside the gene matches.

V and J are TRBV6-5 and TRBJ2-3, with a weak D call TRBD2 (6 bases). V shed 2 bases and J shed 0 bases, with 6 bases lying between them. The germline CDR1 and CDR2 sequences are MNHEY and SVGAGI. The CDR3 runs 14 residues. The CDR3 bases are TGTGCCAGCAGTTACGGGGGGAGCACAGATACGCAGTATTTT. As protein: CASSYGGSTDTQYF.

CDR3 residues: CASSLGLRDWNTDTQYF. CDR3 DNA: TGTGCCAGCAGCTTAGGGCTCCGGGACTGGAACACAGATACGCAGTATTTT. The chain has TRBV7-9 and TRBJ2-3, with a tentative D call TRBD2 (6 bases). V lost 1 base and J 2 bases, leaving 16 bases between the germline ends. Germline-derived CDR1 and CDR2 are SEHNR and FQNEAQ (reference sequence). The CDR3 has 17 residues.

This chain links TRBV5-4 with TRBJ2-7; TRBD2 matches 9 bases. CDR3 size: 16 residues. The V and J ends lost 4 bases and 1 base, in that order; junction bases with no gene match: 9. Germline CDR1 is SGHNT and CDR2 is YYREEE (reference sequence). CDR3 DNA: TGTGCCAGCAGCGCGACTAGCGGAAGACGGTCCTACGAGCAGTACTTC. It specifies CASSATSGRRSYEQYF.

The genes are TRBV27 and TRBJ2-2; TRBD1 might be the D (6 bases). Germline lookup yields CDR1 MNHEY and CDR2 SMNVEV (reference sequence). V lost 5 bases and J lost 2, with 12 bases in between. The CDR3 has 15 residues. CDR3 DNA: TGTGCCAGCAGTCCCCGAGGGGGTAACACCGGGGAGCTGTTTTTT. It specifies CASSPRGGNTGELFF.

Turning to this clone: Given a much more abundant clone one base away, this may be a read error. J is TRBJ1-1 and V is TRBV7-9; unclear D gene. CDR1 SEHNR and CDR2 FQNEAQ come from the germline V gene (reference sequence). The CDR3 loop spans 14 amino acids. V gave up 1 base and J gave up 0 bases, with 6 bases separating them. CDR3 DNA: TGTGCCAGCAGCTTAGAGGTCATGAACACTGAAGCTTTCTTT. This translates into CASSLEVMNTEAFF.

The rearrangement links TRBV18 to TRBJ2-4, with a weak D call TRBD1 (5 bases). The V end lost 0 bases, the J end lost 0 bases, and 12 bases lay between the germline ends. The CDR3 spans 17 residues. The germline CDR1 and CDR2 sequences are KGHSH and LQKENI. As DNA, the CDR3 is TGTGCCAGCTCACCACCCGTACAGGAAGTAGCCAAAAACATTCAGTACTTC. This codes for CASSPPVQEVAKNIQYF.

The chain uses TRBV10-3 and TRBJ2-2, with D tentatively TRBD1 or TRBD2 (6 bases each). The ends were cut back, 2 bases at V and 6 bases at J, with 13 bases in the middle. This CDR3 has 15 residues. Per the germline V gene, CDR1 is ENHRY and CDR2 is SYGVKD. DNA of the CDR3: TGTGCCATCAGTGAGGGGACAAGGGGGGCCGGGGAGCTGTTTTTT. Translating gives CAISEGTRGAGELFF.

The rearrangement links TRBV29-1 to TRBJ2-5; no firm D call. Germline V gene sequence: CDR1 SQVTM, CDR2 ANQGSEA. This CDR3 contains 13 residues. Trimming pared 8 bases from V and 5 bases from J, leaving 18 bases between. The CDR3 DNA reads TGCAGCTATACGGACCCGCAGGCGGAGACCCAGTACTTC. It yields the protein CSYTDPQAETQYF.

J is TRBJ2-7 and V is TRBV7-9; 10 bases align to TRBD1. V was clipped by 7 bases and J by 5 bases; unmatched bases: 8. The CDR3 sequence is 14 residues long. Germline CDR1 SEHNR, CDR2 FQNEAQ (reference sequence). In DNA, the CDR3 is TGTGCCAGCAAGTTGGACAGGGGGAGTAACGAGCAGTACTTC. This codes for CASKLDRGSNEQYF.

The chain combines TRBV5-1 with TRBJ2-7; tentatively, D is TRBD1 (5 bases). Germline V gene lookup returns CDR1 SGHRS and CDR2 YFSETQ. Trimming removed 3 bases from V and 3 bases from J, with 13 bases in between. The CDR3 has 14 residues. Here the CDR3 reads CASSYRYGGYEQYF. The CDR3 DNA sequence: TGCGCCAGCAGCTACAGGTATGGCGGCTACGAGCAGTACTTC.

The chain carries TRBV15 and TRBJ1-4, with unresolved D. Trimming removed 0 bases at V and 0 bases at J, with 5 bases between. Germline values: CDR1 LNHNV, CDR2 YYDKDF (reference sequence). The CDR3 extends over 15 amino acids. CDR3 sequence (DNA): TGTGCCACCAGCAGAGAGAGGGCAACTAATGAAAAACTGTTTTTT. Protein: CATSRERATNEKLFF.

This chain uses TRBV7-8 with TRBJ2-1, with 9 positions matching TRBD2. Germline CDR1 and CDR2: SGHVS and FQNEAQ. Germline trimming cut 6 bases from V and 3 bases from J; bases unmatched to any gene: 9. This CDR3 contains 16 residues. CDR3 DNA: TGTGCCAGCAGTCCAACGGATAGCGGGGGCTACAATGAGCAGTTCTTC. This codes for CASSPTDSGGYNEQFF.

This clone occurred once. V usage is TRBV4-3 and J usage is TRBJ2-3; 7 nucleotides align to TRBD1. CDR1 and CDR2 (germline): LGHNA, YSLEER. Unmatched junction bases numbered 8, after V lost 0 bases and J lost 14 bases. The CDR3 runs 13 residues. The CDR3 reads CASSQEQETGSYF. In nucleotides, the CDR3 is TGCGCCAGCAGCCAAGAACAGGAGACAGGGTCGTATTTT.

V gene TRBV25-1 combines with J gene TRBJ2-2; D might be TRBD1 or TRBD2, each matching 5 bases. The germline V gene encodes CDR1 MGHDK and CDR2 SYGVNS. CDR3 length equals 15 residues. V lost 7 bases to trimming and J lost 4 bases, with 16 bases between them. Here the CDR3 DNA reads TGTGCCAGCACTGGCGGCAGGGAGTTCACCGGGGAGCTGTTTTTT. Translated, it gives CASTGGREFTGELFF. Based on the CDR3 plus reference TRBV25-1 and TRBJ2-2, the full variable domain is EADIYQTPRYLVIGTGKKITLECSQTMGHDKMYWYQQDPGMELHLIHYSYGVNSTEKGDLSSESTVSRIRTEHFPLTLESARPSHTSQYLCASTGGREFTGELFFGEGSRLTVL.

The table lists this clone with a count of one. This chain joins TRBV5-4 and TRBJ2-7; 9 bases are a match to TRBD1. J gave up 2 bases and V 0 bases, and 0 bases lay outside the gene matches. The germline CDR1 and CDR2 sequences are SGHNT and YYREEE (reference sequence). The CDR3 has 14 amino acids. CDR3 protein: CASSLGQGAYEQYF. The CDR3 DNA reads as TGTGCCAGCAGCTTGGGACAGGGGGCCTACGAGCAGTACTTC.

The rearrangement links TRBV30 to TRBJ1-2; D may be TRBD1 (6 bases). The length of the CDR3 is 14 residues. The V gene's germline CDR1 is GTSNPN and CDR2 SVGIG (reference sequence). The V and J ends lost 1 base and 4 bases respectively, with 13 bases between them. The CDR3 region has the DNA TGTGCCTGGAGTGAGGGGGGGCTGGGCTATGGCTACACCTTC. Residues: CAWSEGGLGYGYTF.

The chain employs TRBV5-1 and TRBJ1-6; 9 nucleotides align to TRBD1. Germline loops: CDR1 SGHRS, CDR2 YFSETQ. Trimming cost V 4 bases and J 8 bases; bases outside gene matches: 4. This CDR3 spans 14 amino acids. In nucleotides, the CDR3 is TGCGCCAGCAGCGGACAGGGGTCGGATTCACCCCTCCACTTT. This translates into CASSGQGSDSPLHF.

V usage is TRBV9 and J usage is TRBJ2-7, with 9 bases that match TRBD2. Trimming at V came to 6 bases and at J to 6 bases, leaving 16 bases not matched to a gene. The germline V gene has CDR1 SGDLS and CDR2 YYNGEE. The CDR3 covers 16 residues. The CDR3 DNA is TGTGCCAGCACCCCCGGATCGATAGCGGGAGTGAGCGAGCAGTACTTC. This sequence encodes CASTPGSIAGVSEQYF.

This clone has only one observation. The chain has TRBV5-1 and TRBJ2-3; no definite D call. The CDR3 extends over 16 amino acids. Between the trimmed V and J ends, which lost 2 bases and 0 bases, there was a span of 13 bases. Germline CDR1 is SGHRS and CDR2 is YFSETQ. The CDR3 protein is CASSLDNPRSTDTQYF. CDR3 DNA sequence: TGCGCCAGCAGCTTAGACAACCCGCGTAGCACAGATACGCAGTATTTT.

The gene calls are TRBV2 and TRBJ2-1, with D unclear. This CDR3 is 17 amino acids long. Per germline, CDR1 SNHLY and CDR2 FYNNEI. With 5 bases removed from V and 0 bases from J, the gap between germline ends came to 17 bases. Here the CDR3 reads CASSQGLLTLSYNEQFF. CDR3 nucleotides: TGTGCCAGCAGTCAAGGTTTGCTTACTCTCTCCTACAATGAGCAGTTCTTC.

The chain combines TRBV6-5 with TRBJ2-3; D may be TRBD1 or TRBD2 (5 bases each). The CDR3 is 16 residues long. V lost 0 bases and J 0 bases, leaving 10 bases between the germline ends. CDR1 and CDR2 (germline): MNHEY, SVGAGI. The DNA of the CDR3 is TGTGCCAGCAGTTACTCGGGGACGGCAAGCACAGATACGCAGTATTTT. It codes for CASSYSGTASTDTQYF.

The V and J genes are TRBV29-1 and TRBJ2-7; TRBD2 matches at 10 bases. The V gene end was trimmed by 0 bases and the J gene end by 7 bases; junction bases not matched to a gene: 12. Per the germline V gene, CDR1 is SQVTM and CDR2 is ANQGSEA. The CDR3 contains 16 residues. The CDR3 nucleotides read TGCAGCGTTGAAGATAGCGGGGGGCCGAGGGATGGAGAGCAGTACTTC. Protein sequence: CSVEDSGGPRDGEQYF.

Comment on this clone: The same CDR3 arises from other DNA sequences in this sample as well. V usage is TRBV5-1 and J usage is TRBJ2-7, with D maybe TRBD2 (5 bases). Trimming took 4 bases from V and 1 from J, leaving 12 bases between them. The CDR3 is made up of 14 amino acids. CDR1 is SGHRS and CDR2 is YFSETQ in the germline V gene. CDR3 loop: CASSPRTASYEQYF. For the CDR3, the DNA is TGCGCCAGCAGCCCCCGGACTGCTTCCTACGAGCAGTACTTC.

The chain uses TRBV2 and TRBJ2-7; TRBD1 might be the D (6 bases). The germline V and J ends were trimmed by 4 bases and 7 bases, with 14 bases remaining between them. Germline CDR1 reads SNHLY; CDR2 reads FYNNEI. There are 13 residues in the CDR3. The CDR3 nucleotides read TGTGCCAGCAGTGTGGGTACAGGGCGGGAGCAGTACTTC. Its translation is CASSVGTGREQYF.

The V call is TRBV29-1, the J call TRBJ2-2; 10 bases match TRBD2. The J segment lost 1 base and the V segment lost 7 bases, leaving 3 bases of the junction unmatched. The CDR3 extends over 14 amino acids. Per germline, CDR1 SQVTM and CDR2 ANQGSEA. The CDR3 here is CSAGTSVNTGELFF. In DNA form, the CDR3 reads TGCAGCGCCGGGACTAGCGTGAACACCGGGGAGCTGTTTTTT.

This sequence joins TRBV7-9 and TRBJ2-3, with D tentatively TRBD2 (7 bases). The V end lost 2 bases, the J end lost 2 bases, and 14 bases lay between the germline ends. This CDR3 has 16 amino acids. Germline loops: CDR1 SEHNR, CDR2 FQNEAQ (reference sequence). CDR3: CASSLWGGGDTDTQYF. The CDR3 coding sequence is TGTGCCAGCAGCTTATGGGGAGGGGGAGACACAGATACGCAGTATTTT.

Only a few counts were recorded for this clone. CDR3 residues: CASSLGPVQETQYF. The CDR3 DNA reads TGTGCCAGCAGCTTGGGTCCAGTCCAAGAGACCCAGTACTTC. The genes are TRBV5-6 and TRBJ2-5; D is uncertain. The CDR3 covers 14 residues. Trimming stripped 0 bases from V and 1 base from J, with 7 bases between. CDR1 SGHDT and CDR2 YYEEEE come from the germline V gene.

The chain recombines TRBV11-2 with TRBJ2-7; 8 bases line up with TRBD2. Trimming took 2 bases from V and 4 from J; bases not matched to a gene: 4. The CDR3 extends over 14 amino acids. Germline lookup yields CDR1 SGHAT and CDR2 FQNNGV. The CDR3 nucleotides read TGTGCCAGCAGCTTAACGGGAGGGATGTACGAGCAGTACTTC. It encodes CASSLTGGMYEQYF.

V gene TRBV9 combines with J gene TRBJ2-3; TRBD2 agrees at 10 bases. V shed 4 bases, J shed 3 bases, and the junction held 8 bases outside the gene matches. The CDR3 runs 16 residues. Germline V lookup: CDR1 SGDLS, CDR2 YYNGEE. CDR3 region: CASSTTPSGGTDTQYF. CDR3 in DNA: TGTGCCAGCAGCACCACTCCTAGCGGGGGTACAGATACGCAGTATTTT.

V usage is TRBV11-3 and J usage is TRBJ2-3, with 13 positions matching TRBD2. The CDR3 has 16 residues. Germline V gene sequence: CDR1 SGHNT, CDR2 YENEEA. After removal of 4 bases from V and 5 bases from J, the junction contained 6 bases not matched to a gene. CDR3 loop: CASSSGLAGVGDTQYF. In nucleotides, the CDR3 is TGTGCCAGCAGCTCCGGACTAGCGGGAGTAGGAGATACGCAGTATTTT.